Below are 28 T cell receptor beta chains sequenced from a single sample in a study of blood T cell repertoires in COVID-19. Profiled with immunoSEQ multiplex PCR; TCRdb holds only in-frame clones, not every one. Of over 250,000 clones in the sample, 70% to 85% were seen once. Sequences were obtained from peripheral blood. These receptors came from a woman aged 80 or older with acute or convalescent COVID-19.

The rearrangement joins TRBV24-1 to TRBJ1-1; TRBD1 might be the D (5 bases). The CDR3 has 12 residues. V lost 5 bases to trimming and J lost 5 bases, with 8 bases between them. Germline values: CDR1 KGHDR, CDR2 SFDVKD. Here the CDR3 reads CATSVQGTEAFF. In DNA form, the CDR3 reads TGTGCCACCAGTGTTCAGGGAACTGAAGCTTTCTTT.

The CDR3 DNA reads as TGTGCCAGCAGCCGGACGACAGGTTCTGCCTATGGCTACACCTTC. This sequence encodes CASSRTTGSAYGYTF. The rearrangement uses TRBV3-1 (or the pseudogene TRBV3-2) and TRBJ1-2; a possible D gene is TRBD1 (6 bases). This CDR3 contains 15 residues. The V gene lost 4 bases and the J gene lost 4 bases, with 16 bases spanning the gap. CDR1 is LGHDT and CDR2 is YNNKEL in the germline V gene (reference sequence).

The rearrangement links TRBV2 to TRBJ2-1; 7 nucleotides align to TRBD2. After removal of 6 bases from V and 6 bases from J, the junction contained 2 bases not matched to a gene. The CDR3 totals 12 residues. The germline gives CDR1 SNHLY, CDR2 FYNNEI. The CDR3 sequence is CASRLASNEQFF. CDR3 nucleotide sequence: TGTGCCAGCAGACTAGCGTCCAATGAGCAGTTCTTC.

The chain carries TRBV5-1 and TRBJ2-3; no reliable D call. V was trimmed by 0 bases and J by 2 bases, leaving 7 bases between them. The CDR3 contains 14 residues. Germline CDR1 and CDR2: SGHRS and YFSETQ. CDR3 protein: CASSLGQSTDTQYF. The CDR3 DNA follows: TGCGCCAGCAGCTTGGGACAATCCACAGATACGCAGTATTTT.

CDR3 loop: CASSQLGGLDSYEQYF. CDR3 DNA sequence: TGTGCCAGCAGCCAGCTTGGGGGACTAGACTCCTACGAGCAGTACTTC. V and J are TRBV14 and TRBJ2-7; TRBD2 agrees at 8 bases. Trimming took 3 bases from V and 0 from J; bases not matched to a gene: 7. Per the germline V gene, CDR1 is SGHDN and CDR2 is FVKESK. CDR3 length: 16 amino acids.

The CDR3 region has the DNA TGTGCCAGCAGCAAACAGCGGGGGTCCGGGGAGCTGTTTTTT. Translation gives CASSKQRGSGELFF. This rearrangement joins TRBV7-8 to TRBJ2-2, with 8 positions matching TRBD2. J lost 6 bases, V lost 5 bases, and 5 bases had no gene match. The CDR3 is 14 amino acids. Germline loops: CDR1 SGHVS, CDR2 FQNEAQ. The variable domain in full, with the rest retrieved from reference TRBV7-8 and TRBJ2-2, is GAGVSQSPRYKVAKRGQDVALRCDPISGHVSLFWYQQALGQGPEFLTYFQNEAQLDKSGLPSDRFFAERPEGSVSTLKIQRTQQEDSAVYLCASSKQRGSGELFFGEGSRLTVL.

This sequence joins TRBV30 and TRBJ2-5; TRBD1 agrees at 8 bases. Germline CDR1 reads GTSNPN; CDR2 reads SVGIG (reference sequence). There are 11 residues in the CDR3. V dropped 5 bases and J dropped 4; count of bases not matched to a gene: 0. This CDR3 reads CAWQGAETQYF. The CDR3, as DNA: TGTGCCTGGCAGGGGGCAGAGACCCAGTACTTC.

The V call is TRBV7-8, the J call TRBJ2-5; tentative D call: TRBD2 (5 bases). The length of the CDR3 is 13 residues. The germline V gene has CDR1 SGHVS and CDR2 FQNEAQ. V was clipped by 5 bases and J by 5 bases, with 12 bases between them. CDR3 sequence: CASSRPERETQYF. The CDR3 DNA reads as TGTGCCAGCAGCCGTCCGGAGCGGGAGACCCAGTACTTC. Using reference TRBV7-8 and TRBJ2-5 for the parts outside the CDR3, the full variable domain is GAGVSQSPRYKVAKRGQDVALRCDPISGHVSLFWYQQALGQGPEFLTYFQNEAQLDKSGLPSDRFFAERPEGSVSTLKIQRTQQEDSAVYLCASSRPERETQYFGPGTRLLVL.

J is TRBJ1-5 and V is TRBV6-5; D gene uncertain. This CDR3 comprises 13 residues. The V end lost 8 bases, the J end lost 7 bases, and 15 bases lay between the germline ends. The germline gives CDR1 MNHEY, CDR2 SVGAGI. Written as DNA, the CDR3 is TGTGCCAGCTCCCCAAGCGAAAACCAGCCCCAGCATTTT. This translates into CASSPSENQPQHF.

The V call is TRBV7-2, the J call TRBJ1-1; maybe TRBD1 (5 bases). The germline V gene has CDR1 SGHTA and CDR2 FQGNSA. The germline V and J ends were trimmed by 5 bases and 5 bases, with 12 bases remaining between them. The CDR3 spans 13 residues. The CDR3 DNA reads as TGTGCCAGCAGCGGAACGACAGTGACTGAAGCTTTCTTT. This encodes CASSGTTVTEAFF. Full variable domain (missing parts from reference TRBV7-2 and TRBJ1-1): GAGVSQSPSNKVTEKGKDVELRCDPISGHTALYWYRQSLGQGLEFLIYFQGNSAPDKSGLPSDRFSAERTGGSVSTLTIQRTQQEDSAVYLCASSGTTVTEAFFGQGTRLTVV.

The table lists this clone with a few counts. J is TRBJ2-3 and V is TRBV4-2; 7 bases fit TRBD1. Germline-derived CDR1 and CDR2 are LGHNA and YNFKEQ. The V segment lost 2 bases and the J segment 0 bases; nucleotides outside the gene matches: 8. The CDR3 spans 17 residues. The CDR3 region has the DNA TGTGCCAGCAGCCAAACCACACAGGGGATGAGCACAGATACGCAGTATTTT. It encodes CASSQTTQGMSTDTQYF.

This chain connects TRBV5-1 to TRBJ1-1; unclear D gene. Trimming removed 3 bases at V and 3 bases at J, with 15 bases between. The CDR3 covers 15 residues. From germline, CDR1 is SGHRS and CDR2 YFSETQ. The CDR3 is CASSSRSESYTEAFF. CDR3 in DNA: TGCGCCAGCAGCTCTCGCTCGGAGTCATACACTGAAGCTTTCTTT.

This chain uses TRBV15 with TRBJ2-3; 8 bases fit TRBD1. Germline loops: CDR1 LNHNV, CDR2 YYDKDF (reference sequence). Germline trimming cut 1 base from V and 4 bases from J; bases unmatched to any gene: 13. CDR3 length equals 18 residues. CDR3: CATSRARQGQGIADTQYF. The CDR3 DNA reads as TGTGCCACCAGCAGAGCCCGACAAGGACAGGGAATCGCAGATACGCAGTATTTT.

The chain employs TRBV19 and TRBJ1-4; D is ambiguous. The CDR3 runs 13 residues. The germline CDR1 and CDR2 sequences are LNHDA and SQIVND (reference sequence). Trimming pared 5 bases from V and 4 bases from J, leaving 8 bases between. The DNA of the CDR3 is TGTGCCAGTAGTCTGCGTGTTAATGAAAAACTGTTTTTT. It is translated as CASSLRVNEKLFF.

V usage is TRBV3-1 (or the pseudogene TRBV3-2) and J usage is TRBJ2-1; 7 bases map to TRBD1. CDR1 is LGHDT, CDR2 YNNKEL, per germline (reference sequence). Trimming at V came to 1 base and at J to 5 bases, leaving 5 bases not matched to a gene. The CDR3 consists of 15 residues. CDR3 residues: CASSQVWTGDNEQFF. The DNA for the CDR3 is TGTGCCAGCAGCCAAGTTTGGACAGGAGACAATGAGCAGTTCTTC.

The chain uses TRBV20-1 and TRBJ2-7, with unresolved D. The CDR3 contains 11 residues. Trimming stripped 5 bases from V and 2 bases from J, with 7 bases between. Per germline, CDR1 DFQATT and CDR2 SNEGSKA (reference sequence). CDR3 in amino acids: CSAYGAYEQYF. Here the CDR3 DNA reads TGCAGTGCTTACGGTGCCTACGAGCAGTACTTC.

The chain uses TRBV19 and TRBJ1-2; D might be TRBD1 (6 bases). This CDR3 is built from 13 residues. Trimming shortened V by 4 bases and J by 7 bases, and 13 bases separated the two germline ends. The V gene's germline CDR1 is LNHDA and CDR2 SQIVND (reference sequence). As DNA, the CDR3 is TGTGCCAGTAGTACGGGGGGCGCTTTTGGCTACACCTTC. This translates into CASSTGGAFGYTF.

The sample holds a few counts of this clone. V usage is TRBV5-1 and J usage is TRBJ2-7, with a tentative D call TRBD2 (6 bases). V lost 3 bases and J 12 bases, leaving 16 bases between the germline ends. The CDR3 has 12 amino acids. The germline V gene encodes CDR1 SGHRS and CDR2 YFSETQ. Written as DNA, the CDR3 is TGCGCCAGCAGCTCCGAAGGGACTCCGGGGTACTTC. It encodes CASSSEGTPGYF.

The V gene is TRBV5-4, the J gene TRBJ1-1, with 7 bases lining up with TRBD1. Germline V lookup: CDR1 SGHNT, CDR2 YYREEE (reference sequence). This CDR3 is 14 amino acids long. Germline trimming cut 5 bases from V and 3 bases from J; bases unmatched to any gene: 7. In nucleotides, the CDR3 is TGTGCCAGCAGTGAGGGGGCTCGGGACACTGAAGCTTTCTTT. This codes for CASSEGARDTEAFF. Looking up the rest from reference TRBV5-4 and TRBJ1-1 gives the full variable domain: ETGVTQSPTHLIKTRGQQVTLRCSSQSGHNTVSWYQQALGQGPQFIFQYYREEENGRGNFPPRFSGLQFPNYSSELNVNALELDDSALYLCASSEGARDTEAFFGQGTRLTVV.

The V call is TRBV18, the J call TRBJ2-7; possibly TRBD2 for D (5 bases). Trimming left V 4 bases short and J 6 bases short, with 16 bases between. The V gene's germline CDR1 is KGHSH and CDR2 LQKENI. This CDR3 is built from 14 residues. CDR3 in DNA: TGTGCCAGCTCACTAAACCGGGCTGAGGGCGAGCAGTACTTC. Its translation: CASSLNRAEGEQYF.

V usage is TRBV5-4 and J usage is TRBJ1-3; no clear D gene. V was pared by 0 bases and J by 0 bases, with 7 bases between. The germline V gene has CDR1 SGHNT and CDR2 YYREEE (reference sequence). This CDR3 contains 15 residues. DNA of the CDR3: TGTGCCAGCAGCTTGGAAACAGTCTCTGGAAACACCATATATTTT. Amino acids: CASSLETVSGNTIYF. Combining the CDR3 with reference TRBV5-4 and TRBJ1-3 gives the whole variable domain ETGVTQSPTHLIKTRGQQVTLRCSSQSGHNTVSWYQQALGQGPQFIFQYYREEENGRGNFPPRFSGLQFPNYSSELNVNALELDDSALYLCASSLETVSGNTIYFGEGSWLTVV.

The gene calls are TRBV19 and TRBJ1-5; 12 bases fit TRBD1. The CDR3 has 17 residues. Germline CDR1 LNHDA, CDR2 SQIVND (reference sequence). The junction had 5 bases not matched to a gene; V was cut back by 0 bases and J by 5 bases. Written as DNA, the CDR3 is TGTGCCAGTAGTATAGAGGGGACAGGGGGCTTTTATCAGCCCCAGCATTTT. It specifies CASSIEGTGGFYQPQHF.

The genes are TRBV19 and TRBJ1-6, with D hard to call. Deletions cut 2 bases from V and 5 bases from J, with 7 bases between. The CDR3 has 14 residues. Germline values: CDR1 LNHDA, CDR2 SQIVND (reference sequence). CDR3 coding DNA: TGTGCCAGTAGTATAACGGGAAATAATTCACCCCTCCACTTT. It codes for CASSITGNNSPLHF.

The rearrangement uses TRBV19 and TRBJ2-5, with 9 bases identical to TRBD2. The V segment lost 5 bases and the J segment 3 bases; nucleotides outside the gene matches: 13. CDR1 and CDR2 from the germline V gene are LNHDA and SQIVND (reference sequence). The CDR3 covers 17 residues. CDR3 loop: CASSPPRGTSKEETQYF. The CDR3 DNA follows: TGTGCCAGTAGTCCTCCCCGTGGGACTAGCAAGGAAGAGACCCAGTACTTC.

The V call is TRBV6-5, the J call TRBJ1-4; tentative D call: TRBD1 (6 bases). Trimming removed 5 bases from V and 7 bases from J, with 14 bases in between. Per the germline V gene, CDR1 is MNHEY and CDR2 is SVGAGI. The CDR3 contains 14 residues. Written as DNA, the CDR3 is TGTGCCAGCAGTATTGGGAGGGGGAGTGAAAAACTGTTTTTT. It is translated as CASSIGRGSEKLFF.

V and J are TRBV5-8 and TRBJ1-2; the match to TRBD1 covers 7 bases. CDR3 length equals 14 residues. The germline gives CDR1 SGHTS, CDR2 YDEGEE. The junction had 8 bases not matched to a gene; V was cut back by 5 bases and J by 4 bases. The CDR3 spells CASSRTGLGYGYTF. CDR3 nucleotides: TGTGCCAGCAGTCGGACAGGACTGGGCTATGGCTACACCTTC.

This clone was seen a handful of times. The junction shows a germline mismatch at one end, possibly a read error. The chain links TRBV30 to TRBJ2-1; 10 bases line up with TRBD2. This CDR3 spans 14 amino acids. Germline V gene sequence: CDR1 GTSNPN, CDR2 SVGIG (reference sequence). DNA for the CDR3: TGTGCCTGGAGGGGAGCGGGAGGGCTCGAGGTGCAGCTCTTC. Its protein product is CAWRGAGGLEVQLF.

This sequence joins TRBV5-6 and TRBJ2-3, with 9 bases fitting TRBD2. The V and J ends lost 2 bases and 6 bases, in that order; junction bases with no gene match: 10. Germline CDR1 SGHDT, CDR2 YYEEEE. The CDR3 loop spans 16 amino acids. The CDR3 DNA follows: TGTGCCAGCAGCTTTCGCTCTAGCGGGATAACGGATACGCAGTATTTT. It yields the protein CASSFRSSGITDTQYF.